Listed below are T cell receptor beta chains from one sample, sequenced in a study of cytomegalovirus exposure and HLA in healthy donors. The assay was immunoSEQ multiplex PCR, and TCRdb's table has in-frame clones only and misses some. There are under 200,000 clones in the sample; roughly 68% occur only once, and 1.5% to 2% lies in the top ten. Sequencing was carried out using PBMCs. The source of these receptors is a woman under 40 in good health and CMV-seronegative. Each CDR3 is given without its conserved first and last residue.

v_call	j_call	cdr3_aa
TRBV5-1	TRBJ1-2	ASSFQAAGSASVGSGYT
TRBV7-2	TRBJ2-7	ASSTLAGSYEQY
TRBV13	TRBJ2-3	ASTPLAGGPSDTQY
TRBV30	NA	AWSQTATAYEQY
TRBV7-2	TRBJ2-3	ASSLEVSRTQY
TRBV9	TRBJ2-1	ASSLTGYNEQF
TRBV30	TRBJ1-1	AWTPKGGTGGTEAF
TRBV4-3	TRBJ2-3	ASSRTTSGRADTQY
TRBV7-9	TRBJ2-2	ASSRTGGDHGELF
TRBV2	TRBJ1-1	ASSEVGVGTEAF
TRBV5-1	TRBJ2-7	ASSLSGTGVVHEQY
TRBV19	TRBJ1-5	ASLRPGNSNQPQH
TRBV19	TRBJ1-1	ASSIWGDGTEAF
TRBV4-1	TRBJ1-6	ASSQGGSYNSPLH
TRBV4-2	TRBJ2-1	ASSPGGTGNNEQF
TRBV2	TRBJ2-3	ASSDPSDRVRLADTQY
TRBV7-2	TRBJ2-7	ASSPTGGLSYEQY
TRBV7-9	TRBJ1-1	ASSLGETPEAF
TRBV5-1	TRBJ1-1	ASSTGQRNMNTEAF
TRBV5-1	TRBJ1-1	ASSPGGGNTEAF
TRBV18	TRBJ1-5	ASSLGQDNQPQH
TRBV6-1	TRBJ2-5	ASSGGLAGGETQY
TRBV18	TRBJ1-1	ASSPTGGMNGNTEAF
TRBV5-4	TRBJ2-1	ASSPPGTSANNEQF
TRBV19	TRBJ1-1	ASKGFGTGGSEAF
TRBV19	TRBJ2-1	ASTAVGTGMNEQF
TRBV19	TRBJ2-7	ASRAGGGGPYEQY
TRBV11-2	TRBJ2-7	ASSLPGLDEQY